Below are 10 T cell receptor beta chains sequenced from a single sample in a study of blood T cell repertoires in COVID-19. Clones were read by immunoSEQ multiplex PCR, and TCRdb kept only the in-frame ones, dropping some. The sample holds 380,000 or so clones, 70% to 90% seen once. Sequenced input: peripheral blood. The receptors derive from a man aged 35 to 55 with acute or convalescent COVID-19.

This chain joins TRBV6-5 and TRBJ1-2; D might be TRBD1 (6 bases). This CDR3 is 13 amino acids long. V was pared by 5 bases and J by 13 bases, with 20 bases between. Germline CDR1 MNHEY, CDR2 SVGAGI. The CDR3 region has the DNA TGTGCCAGCAGTCTTCTAGAGGGGGGGGATGCCACCTTC. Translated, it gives CASSLLEGGDATF.

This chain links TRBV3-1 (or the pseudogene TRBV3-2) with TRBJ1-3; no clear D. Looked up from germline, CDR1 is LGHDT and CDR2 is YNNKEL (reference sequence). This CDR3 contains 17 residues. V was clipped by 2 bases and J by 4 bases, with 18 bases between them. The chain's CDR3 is CASSQSFSLWAGNTIYF. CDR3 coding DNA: TGTGCCAGCAGCCAATCCTTTTCTCTCTGGGCGGGAAACACCATATATTTT.

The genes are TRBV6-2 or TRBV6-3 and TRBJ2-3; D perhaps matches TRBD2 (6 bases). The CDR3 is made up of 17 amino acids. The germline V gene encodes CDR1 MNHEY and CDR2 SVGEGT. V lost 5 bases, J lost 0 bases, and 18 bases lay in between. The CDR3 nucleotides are TGTGCCAGCAGTCCAAGAGGGAGGCACACTAGCACAGATACGCAGTATTTT. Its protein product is CASSPRGRHTSTDTQYF.

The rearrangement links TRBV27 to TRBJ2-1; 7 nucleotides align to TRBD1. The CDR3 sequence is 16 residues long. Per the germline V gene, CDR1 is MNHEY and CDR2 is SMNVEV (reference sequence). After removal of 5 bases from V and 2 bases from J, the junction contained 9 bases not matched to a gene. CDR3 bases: TGTGCCAGCAGTCCCCTCGGGACAGACACCTACAATGAGCAGTTCTTC. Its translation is CASSPLGTDTYNEQFF.

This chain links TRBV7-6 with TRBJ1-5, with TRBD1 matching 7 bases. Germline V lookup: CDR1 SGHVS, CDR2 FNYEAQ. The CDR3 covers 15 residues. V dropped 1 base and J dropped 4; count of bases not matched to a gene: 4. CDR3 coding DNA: TGTGCCAGCAGCTTAGACAGGGGTTATAATCAGCCCCAGCATTTT. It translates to CASSLDRGYNQPQHF.

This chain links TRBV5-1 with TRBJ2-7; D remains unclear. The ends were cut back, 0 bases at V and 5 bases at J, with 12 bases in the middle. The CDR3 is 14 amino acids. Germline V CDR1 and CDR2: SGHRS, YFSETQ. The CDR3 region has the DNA TGCGCCAGCAGCTTGGTGCTGCCCCGCGACGAGCAGTACTTC. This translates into CASSLVLPRDEQYF.

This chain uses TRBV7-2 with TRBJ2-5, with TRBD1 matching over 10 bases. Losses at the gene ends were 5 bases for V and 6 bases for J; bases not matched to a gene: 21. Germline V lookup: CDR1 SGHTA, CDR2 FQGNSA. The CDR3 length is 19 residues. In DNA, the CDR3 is TGTGCCAGCAGCCCCGGGACAGGGGTATCGGGGGGGCCCCTCAAGACCCAGTACTTC. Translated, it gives CASSPGTGVSGGPLKTQYF. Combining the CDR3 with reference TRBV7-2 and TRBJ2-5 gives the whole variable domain GAGVSQSPSNKVTEKGKDVELRCDPISGHTALYWYRQSLGQGLEFLIYFQGNSAPDKSGLPSDRFSAERTGGSVSTLTIQRTQQEDSAVYLCASSPGTGVSGGPLKTQYFGPGTRLLVL.

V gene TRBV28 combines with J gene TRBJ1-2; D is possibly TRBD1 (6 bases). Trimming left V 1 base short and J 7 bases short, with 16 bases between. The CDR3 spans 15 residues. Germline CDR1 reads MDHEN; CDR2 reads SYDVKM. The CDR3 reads CASSLSGRGVGGYTF. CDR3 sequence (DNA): TGTGCCAGCAGTTTATCGGGCAGGGGAGTTGGTGGCTACACCTTC.

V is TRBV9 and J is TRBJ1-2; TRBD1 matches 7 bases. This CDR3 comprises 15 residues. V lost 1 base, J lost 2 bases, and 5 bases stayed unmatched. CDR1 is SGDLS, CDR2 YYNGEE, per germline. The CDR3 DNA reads TGTGCCAGCAGCGTAAGCGCAGGGGGAAACTATGGCTACACCTTC. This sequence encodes CASSVSAGGNYGYTF.

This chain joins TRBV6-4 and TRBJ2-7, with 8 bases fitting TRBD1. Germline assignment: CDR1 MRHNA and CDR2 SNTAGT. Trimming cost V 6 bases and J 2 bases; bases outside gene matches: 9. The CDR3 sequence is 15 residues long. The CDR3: CASSEFAGGPYEQYF. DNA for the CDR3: TGTGCCAGCAGCGAATTCGCAGGGGGCCCCTACGAGCAGTACTTC.